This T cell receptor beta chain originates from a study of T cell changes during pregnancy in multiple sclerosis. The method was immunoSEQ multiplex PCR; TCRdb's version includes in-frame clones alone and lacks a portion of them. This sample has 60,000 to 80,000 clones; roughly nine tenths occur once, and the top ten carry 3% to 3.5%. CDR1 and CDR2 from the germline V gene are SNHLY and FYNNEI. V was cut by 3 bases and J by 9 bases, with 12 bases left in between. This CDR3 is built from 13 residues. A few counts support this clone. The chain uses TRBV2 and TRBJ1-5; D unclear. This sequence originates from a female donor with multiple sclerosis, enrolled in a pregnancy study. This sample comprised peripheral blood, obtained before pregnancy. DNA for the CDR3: TGTGCCAGCAGTGATGAAGACTTCGGGCCCCAGCATTTT. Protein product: CASSDEDFGPQHF. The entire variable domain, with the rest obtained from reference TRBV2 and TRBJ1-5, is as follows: EPEVTQTPSHQVTQMGQEVILRCVPISNHLYFYWYRQILGQKVEFLVSFYNNEISEKSEIFDDQFSVERPDGSNFTLKIRSTKLEDSAMYFCASSDEDFGPQHFGDGTRLSIL.